This TCR beta chain was found in a study of blood T cell repertoires in COVID-19. Study information: COVID-19 samples, acute and convalescent, were from the United States, Italy and Spain. T cells, B-cell-depleted T cells, or PBMCs supplied cDNA or gDNA.

As originally analysed: Cell counts per sample came from amplifying reference gene primers. The assay was immunoSEQ multiplex PCR, and TCRdb's table has in-frame clones only and misses some. V, J and clone size derive from that table, while D and trimming were established from the DNA sequence. The sample includes nearly 95,000 clones, around 87% of them seen just once. Germline V lookup: CDR1 GTSNPN, CDR2 SVGIG (reference sequence). The CDR3 runs 16 residues. Trimming cost V 8 bases and J 0 bases; bases outside gene matches: 12. The source material was peripheral blood. The rearrangement uses TRBV30 and TRBJ1-3; TRBD1 agrees at 8 bases. The sequence derives from a human donor with acute or convalescent COVID-19. The donor label of this sample is uncertain. DNA for the CDR3: TGTGCCCAGAAAGATCAGGGGGCCCTCTCTGGAAACACCATATATTTT. Protein product: CAQKDQGALSGNTIYF.